This record looks at one T cell receptor (beta chain) sequence and its context. Its antigen is as yet unknown. This CDR3 is built from 16 residues. Between the trimmed V and J ends, which lost 1 base and 5 bases, there was a span of 17 bases. Germline V gene sequence: CDR1 SGHAT, CDR2 FQNNGV. A sample-barcoded 5' primer and a J-beta primer mix were used in a second PCR of roughly 7 to 12 cycles. Tags on each cDNA molecule came from a template-switch adaptor with 12 random nucleotides. TCRdb passed the 5' RACE reads through MiXCR, listing each CDR3 protein once. This sample has 1.5 million to 2 million distinct CDR3 sequences, with 28% found just once. This sample is part of a study of blood T cells in healthy people across ages. Study conclusions and caveats: Measured against age, TCR beta diversity per million T cells decreased in a roughly linear manner. Diversity figures derived from one million T cells were judged to underestimate the true value.

The chain employs TRBV11-2 and TRBJ1-1; tentatively, D is TRBD1 (5 bases). The clonotype comes from a woman in her thirties in good health. Material: blood. DNA of the CDR3: TGTGCCAGCAGCTTAGTTAGGAGGCAGGGAAAGACTGAAGCTTTCTTT. Its protein product is CASSLVRRQGKTEAFF.